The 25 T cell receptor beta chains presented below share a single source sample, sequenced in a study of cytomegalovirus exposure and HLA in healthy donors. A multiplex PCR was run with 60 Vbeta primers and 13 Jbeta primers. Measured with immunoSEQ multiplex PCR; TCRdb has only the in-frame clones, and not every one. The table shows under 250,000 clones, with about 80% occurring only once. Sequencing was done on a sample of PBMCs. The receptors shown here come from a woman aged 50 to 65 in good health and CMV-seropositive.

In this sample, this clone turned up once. CDR3 protein: CASNLEGNQPQHF. For the CDR3, the DNA is TGTGCCAGCAACTTAGAGGGCAATCAGCCCCAGCATTTT. The rearrangement links TRBV2 to TRBJ1-5, with D unresolved. This CDR3 has 13 amino acids. Germline CDR1 is SNHLY and CDR2 is FYNNEI. V gave up 7 bases and J gave up 2 bases, with 9 bases separating them.

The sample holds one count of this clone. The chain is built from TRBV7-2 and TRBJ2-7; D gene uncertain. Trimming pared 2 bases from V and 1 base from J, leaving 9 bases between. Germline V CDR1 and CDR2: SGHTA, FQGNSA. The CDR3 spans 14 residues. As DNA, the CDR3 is TGTGCCAGCAGCTTATTGCTAGGTTCCTACGAGCAGTACTTC. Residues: CASSLLLGSYEQYF.

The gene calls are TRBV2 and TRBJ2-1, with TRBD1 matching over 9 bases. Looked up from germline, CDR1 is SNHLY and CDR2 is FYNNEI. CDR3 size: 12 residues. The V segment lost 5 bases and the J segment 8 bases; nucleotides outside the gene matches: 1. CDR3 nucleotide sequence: TGTGCCAGCAGTTGGGACAGGGATGAGCAGTTCTTC. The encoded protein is CASSWDRDEQFF.

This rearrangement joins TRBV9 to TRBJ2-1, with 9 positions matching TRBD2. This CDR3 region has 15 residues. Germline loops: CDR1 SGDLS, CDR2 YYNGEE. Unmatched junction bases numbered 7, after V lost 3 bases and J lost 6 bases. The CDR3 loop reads CASSATAGGLNEQFF. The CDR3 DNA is TGTGCCAGCAGCGCCACCGCGGGGGGGCTCAATGAGCAGTTCTTC.

CDR3 sequence: CASSESRGAEAFF. CDR3 nucleotide sequence: TGTGCCAGCAGTGAAAGCAGGGGCGCTGAAGCTTTCTTT. This rearrangement joins TRBV6-1 to TRBJ1-1; D is perhaps TRBD1 (6 bases). The germline gives CDR1 MNHNS, CDR2 SASEGT. The CDR3 is 13 residues long. The germline V and J ends were trimmed by 2 bases and 6 bases, with 10 bases remaining between them.

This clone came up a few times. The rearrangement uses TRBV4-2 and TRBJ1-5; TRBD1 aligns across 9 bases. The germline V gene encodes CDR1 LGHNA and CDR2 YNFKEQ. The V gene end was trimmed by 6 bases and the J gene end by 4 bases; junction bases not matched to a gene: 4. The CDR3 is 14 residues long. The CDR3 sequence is CASSYGTGNQPQHF. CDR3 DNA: TGTGCCAGCAGTTATGGGACAGGGAATCAGCCCCAGCATTTT.

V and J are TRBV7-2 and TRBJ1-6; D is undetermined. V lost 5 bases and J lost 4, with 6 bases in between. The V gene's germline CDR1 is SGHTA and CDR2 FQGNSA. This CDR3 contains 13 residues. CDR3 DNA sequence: TGTGCCAGCAGCCCTATTTATAATTCACCCCTCCACTTT. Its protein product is CASSPIYNSPLHF.

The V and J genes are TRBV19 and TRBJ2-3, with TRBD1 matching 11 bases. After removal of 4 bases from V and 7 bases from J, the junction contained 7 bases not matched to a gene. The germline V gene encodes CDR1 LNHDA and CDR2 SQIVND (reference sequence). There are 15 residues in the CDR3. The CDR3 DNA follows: TGTGCCAGTAGTAGCGTCGGGACAGGGGGACATACGCAGTATTTT. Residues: CASSSVGTGGHTQYF.

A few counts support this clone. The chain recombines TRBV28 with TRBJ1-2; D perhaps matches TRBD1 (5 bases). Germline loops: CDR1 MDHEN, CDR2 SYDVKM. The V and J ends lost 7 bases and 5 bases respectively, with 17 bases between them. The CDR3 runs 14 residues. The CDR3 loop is CASTSGVVSYGYTF. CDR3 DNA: TGTGCCAGCACCTCGGGGGTGGTGAGTTATGGCTACACCTTC.

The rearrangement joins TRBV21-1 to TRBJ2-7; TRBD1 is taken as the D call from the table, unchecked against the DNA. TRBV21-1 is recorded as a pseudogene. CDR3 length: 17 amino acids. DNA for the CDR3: TGTGCCAGCAGCAAAGGGGACCGGACAGGGAATACCTACGAGCAGTACTTC. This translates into CASSKGDRTGNTYEQYF.

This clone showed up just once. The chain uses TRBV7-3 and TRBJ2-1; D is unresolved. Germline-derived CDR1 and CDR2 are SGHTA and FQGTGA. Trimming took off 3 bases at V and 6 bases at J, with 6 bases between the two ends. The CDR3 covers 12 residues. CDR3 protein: CASSLGSNEQFF. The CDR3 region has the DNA TGTGCCAGCAGCTTGGGCAGCAATGAGCAGTTCTTC.

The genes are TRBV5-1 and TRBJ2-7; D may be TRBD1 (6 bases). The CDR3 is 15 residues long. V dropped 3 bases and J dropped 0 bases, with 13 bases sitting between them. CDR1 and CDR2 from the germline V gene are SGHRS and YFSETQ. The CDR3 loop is CASSWRTESSYEQYF. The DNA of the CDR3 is TGCGCCAGCAGCTGGAGGACAGAAAGCTCCTACGAGCAGTACTTC. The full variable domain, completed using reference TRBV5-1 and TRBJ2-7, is KAGVTQTPRYLIKTRGQQVTLSCSPISGHRSVSWYQQTPGQGLQFLFEYFSETQRNKGNFPGRFSGRQFSNSRSEMNVSTLELGDSALYLCASSWRTESSYEQYFGPGTRLTVT.

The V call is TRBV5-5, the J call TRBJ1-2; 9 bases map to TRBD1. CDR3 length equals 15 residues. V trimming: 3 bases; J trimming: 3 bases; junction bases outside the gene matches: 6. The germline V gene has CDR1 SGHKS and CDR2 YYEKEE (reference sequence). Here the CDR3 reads CASSSSTGGDYGYTF. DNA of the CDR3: TGTGCCAGCAGCTCATCCACAGGGGGCGACTATGGCTACACCTTC.

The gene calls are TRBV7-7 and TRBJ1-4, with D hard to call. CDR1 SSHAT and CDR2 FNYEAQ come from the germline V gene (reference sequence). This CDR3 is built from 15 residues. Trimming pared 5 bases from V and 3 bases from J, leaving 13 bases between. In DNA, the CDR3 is TGTGCCAGCAGCCCCTCAGGTCTGGCTAATGAAAAACTGTTTTTT. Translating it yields CASSPSGLANEKLFF.

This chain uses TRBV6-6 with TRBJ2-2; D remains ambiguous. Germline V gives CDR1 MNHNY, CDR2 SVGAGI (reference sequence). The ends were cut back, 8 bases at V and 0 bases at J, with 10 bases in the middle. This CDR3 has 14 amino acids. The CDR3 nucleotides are TGTGCCAGCGGTACAGACGCGAACACCGGGGAGCTGTTTTTT. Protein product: CASGTDANTGELFF.

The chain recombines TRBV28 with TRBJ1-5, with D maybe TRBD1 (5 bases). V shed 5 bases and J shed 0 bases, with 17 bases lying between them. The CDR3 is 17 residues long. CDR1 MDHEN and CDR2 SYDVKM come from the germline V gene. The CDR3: CASSQGRRSYSNQPQHF. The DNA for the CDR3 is TGTGCCAGCAGTCAGGGCAGACGAAGTTATAGCAATCAGCCCCAGCATTTT.

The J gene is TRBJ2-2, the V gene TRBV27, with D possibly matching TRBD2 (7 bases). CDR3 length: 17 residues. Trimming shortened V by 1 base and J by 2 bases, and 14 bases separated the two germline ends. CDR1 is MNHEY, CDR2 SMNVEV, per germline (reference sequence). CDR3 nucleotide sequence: TGTGCCAGCAGTTTATGGGGGGGGGCAGCCAACACCGGGGAGCTGTTTTTT. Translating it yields CASSLWGGAANTGELFF.

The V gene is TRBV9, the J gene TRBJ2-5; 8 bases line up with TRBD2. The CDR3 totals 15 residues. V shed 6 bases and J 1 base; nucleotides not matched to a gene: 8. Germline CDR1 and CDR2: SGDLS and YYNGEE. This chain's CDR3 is CASNIGGATQETQYF. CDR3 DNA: TGTGCCAGCAACATCGGGGGGGCTACCCAAGAGACCCAGTACTTC.

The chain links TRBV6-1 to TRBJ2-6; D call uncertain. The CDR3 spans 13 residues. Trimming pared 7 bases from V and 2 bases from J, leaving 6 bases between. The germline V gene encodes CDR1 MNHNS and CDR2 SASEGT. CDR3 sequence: CASIYTGANVLTF. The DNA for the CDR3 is TGTGCCAGCATTTATACTGGGGCCAACGTCCTGACTTTC.

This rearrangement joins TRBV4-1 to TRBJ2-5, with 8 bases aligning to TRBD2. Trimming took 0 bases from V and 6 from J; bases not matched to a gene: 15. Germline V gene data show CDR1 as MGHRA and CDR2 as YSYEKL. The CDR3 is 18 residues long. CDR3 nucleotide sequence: TGCGCCAGCAGCCAAGAACAGGTGGGACTAGGAATTCAAAAGACCCAGTACTTC. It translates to CASSQEQVGLGIQKTQYF.

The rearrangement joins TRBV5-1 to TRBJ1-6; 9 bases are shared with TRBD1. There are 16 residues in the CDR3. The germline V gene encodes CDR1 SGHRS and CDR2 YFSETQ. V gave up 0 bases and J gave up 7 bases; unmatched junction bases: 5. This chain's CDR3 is CASSLVPGTGNSPLHF. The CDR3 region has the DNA TGCGCCAGCAGCTTGGTTCCCGGGACAGGGAATTCACCCCTCCACTTT.

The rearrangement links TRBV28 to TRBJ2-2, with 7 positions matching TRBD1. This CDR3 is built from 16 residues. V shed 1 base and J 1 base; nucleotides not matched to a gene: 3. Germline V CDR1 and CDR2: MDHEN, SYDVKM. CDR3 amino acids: CASSLYQGVNTGELFF. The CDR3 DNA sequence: TGTGCCAGCAGTTTATATCAGGGGGTGAACACCGGGGAGCTGTTTTTT.

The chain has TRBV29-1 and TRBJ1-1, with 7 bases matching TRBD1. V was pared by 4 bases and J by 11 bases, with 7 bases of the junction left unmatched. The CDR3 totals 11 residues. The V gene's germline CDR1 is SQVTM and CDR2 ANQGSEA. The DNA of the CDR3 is TGCAGCGTTGCTCAGGGGGAGGATGCTTTCTTT. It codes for CSVAQGEDAFF.

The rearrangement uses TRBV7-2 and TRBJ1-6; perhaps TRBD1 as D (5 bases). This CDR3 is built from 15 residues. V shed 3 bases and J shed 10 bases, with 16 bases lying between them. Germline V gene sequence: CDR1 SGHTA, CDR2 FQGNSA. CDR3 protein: CASSFYQGGDSPLHF. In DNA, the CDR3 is TGTGCCAGCAGCTTTTATCAGGGTGGCGACTCACCCCTCCACTTT. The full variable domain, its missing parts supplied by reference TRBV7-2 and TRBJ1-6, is GAGVSQSPSNKVTEKGKDVELRCDPISGHTALYWYRQSLGQGLEFLIYFQGNSAPDKSGLPSDRFSAERTGGSVSTLTIQRTQQEDSAVYLCASSFYQGGDSPLHFGNGTRLTVT.

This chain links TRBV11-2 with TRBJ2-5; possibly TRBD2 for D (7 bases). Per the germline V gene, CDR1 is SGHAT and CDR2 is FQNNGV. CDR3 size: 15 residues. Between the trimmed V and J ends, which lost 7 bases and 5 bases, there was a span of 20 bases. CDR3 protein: CASTWGGRSGETQYF. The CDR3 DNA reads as TGTGCCAGCACCTGGGGGGGGCGGAGTGGGGAGACCCAGTACTTC.